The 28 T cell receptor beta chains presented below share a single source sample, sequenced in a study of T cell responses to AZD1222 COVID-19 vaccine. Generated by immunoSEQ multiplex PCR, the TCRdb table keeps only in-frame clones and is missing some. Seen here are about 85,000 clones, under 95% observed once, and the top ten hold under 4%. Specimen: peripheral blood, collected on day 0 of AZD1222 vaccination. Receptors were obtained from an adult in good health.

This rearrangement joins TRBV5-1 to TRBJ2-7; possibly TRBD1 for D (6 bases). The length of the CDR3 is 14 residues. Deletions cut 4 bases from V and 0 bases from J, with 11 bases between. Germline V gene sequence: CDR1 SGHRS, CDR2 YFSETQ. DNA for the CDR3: TGCGCCAGCAGCGACGGGACAAGCTCCTACGAGCAGTACTTC. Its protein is CASSDGTSSYEQYF.

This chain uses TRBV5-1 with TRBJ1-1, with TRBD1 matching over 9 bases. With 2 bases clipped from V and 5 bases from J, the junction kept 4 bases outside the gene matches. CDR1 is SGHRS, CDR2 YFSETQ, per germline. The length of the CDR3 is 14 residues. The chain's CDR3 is CASSLTGGSTEAFF. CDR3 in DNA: TGCGCCAGCAGCTTAACAGGGGGCTCTACTGAAGCTTTCTTT.

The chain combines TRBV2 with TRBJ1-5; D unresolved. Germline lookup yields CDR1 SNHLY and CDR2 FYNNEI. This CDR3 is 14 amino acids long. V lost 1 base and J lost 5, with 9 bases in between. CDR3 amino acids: CASSEVQLDQPQHF. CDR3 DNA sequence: TGTGCCAGCAGTGAAGTACAGCTTGATCAGCCCCAGCATTTT.

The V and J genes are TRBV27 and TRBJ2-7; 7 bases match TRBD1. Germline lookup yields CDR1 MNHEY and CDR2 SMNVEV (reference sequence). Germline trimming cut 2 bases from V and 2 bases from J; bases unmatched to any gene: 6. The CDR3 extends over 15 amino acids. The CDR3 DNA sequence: TGTGCCAGCAGTTTAAGACAGGGAATAACCTACGAGCAGTACTTC. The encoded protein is CASSLRQGITYEQYF.

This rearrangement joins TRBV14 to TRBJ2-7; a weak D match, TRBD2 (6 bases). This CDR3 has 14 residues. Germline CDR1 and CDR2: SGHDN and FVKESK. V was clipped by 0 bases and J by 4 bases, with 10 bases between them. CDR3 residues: CASSQDRRGYEQYF. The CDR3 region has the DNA TGTGCCAGCAGCCAAGATCGGAGGGGATACGAGCAGTACTTC.

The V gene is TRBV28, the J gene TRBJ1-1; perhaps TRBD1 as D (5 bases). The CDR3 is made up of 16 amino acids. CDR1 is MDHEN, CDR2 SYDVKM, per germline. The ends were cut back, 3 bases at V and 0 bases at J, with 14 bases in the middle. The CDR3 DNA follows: TGTGCCAGCAGTTTGGCTGGGGAGGGGATGAACACTGAAGCTTTCTTT. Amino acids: CASSLAGEGMNTEAFF. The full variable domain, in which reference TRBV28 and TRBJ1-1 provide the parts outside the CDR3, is DVKVTQSSRYLVKRTGEKVFLECVQDMDHENMFWYRQDPGLGLRLIYFSYDVKMKEKGDIPEGYSVSREKKERFSLILESASTNQTSMYLCASSLAGEGMNTEAFFGQGTRLTVV.

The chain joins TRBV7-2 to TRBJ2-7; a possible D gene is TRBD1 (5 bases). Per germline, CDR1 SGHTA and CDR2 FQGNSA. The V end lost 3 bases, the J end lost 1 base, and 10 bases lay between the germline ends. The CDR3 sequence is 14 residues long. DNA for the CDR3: TGTGCCAGCAGCTTTCGAGACAGATCCTACGAGCAGTACTTC. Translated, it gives CASSFRDRSYEQYF.

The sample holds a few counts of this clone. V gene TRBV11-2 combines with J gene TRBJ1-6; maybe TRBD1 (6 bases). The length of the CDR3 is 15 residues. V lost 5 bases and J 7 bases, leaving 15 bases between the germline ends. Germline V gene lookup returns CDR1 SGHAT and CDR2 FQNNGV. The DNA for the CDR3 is TGTGCCAGCAGCCCCCAGACAGGCGGCAATTCACCCCTCCACTTT. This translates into CASSPQTGGNSPLHF.

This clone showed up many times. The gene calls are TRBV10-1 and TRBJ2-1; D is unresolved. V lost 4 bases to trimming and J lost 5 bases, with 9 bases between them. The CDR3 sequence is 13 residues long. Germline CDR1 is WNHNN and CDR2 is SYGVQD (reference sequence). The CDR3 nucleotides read TGCGCCAGCAGTGGACATAGCAACAATGAGCAGTTCTTC. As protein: CASSGHSNNEQFF.

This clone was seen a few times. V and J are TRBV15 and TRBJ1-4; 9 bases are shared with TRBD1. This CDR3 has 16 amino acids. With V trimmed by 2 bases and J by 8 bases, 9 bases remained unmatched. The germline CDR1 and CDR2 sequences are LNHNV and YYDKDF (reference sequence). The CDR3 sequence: CATSRTAGQGREKLFF. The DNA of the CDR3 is TGTGCCACCAGCAGAACTGCTGGACAGGGGCGGGAAAAACTGTTTTTT.

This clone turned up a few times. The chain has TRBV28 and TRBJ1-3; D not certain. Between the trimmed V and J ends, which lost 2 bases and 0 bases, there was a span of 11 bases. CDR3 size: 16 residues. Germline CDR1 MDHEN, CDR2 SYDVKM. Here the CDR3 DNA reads TGTGCCAGCAGTTTAATTACGTCCCCCTCTGGAAACACCATATATTTT. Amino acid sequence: CASSLITSPSGNTIYF.

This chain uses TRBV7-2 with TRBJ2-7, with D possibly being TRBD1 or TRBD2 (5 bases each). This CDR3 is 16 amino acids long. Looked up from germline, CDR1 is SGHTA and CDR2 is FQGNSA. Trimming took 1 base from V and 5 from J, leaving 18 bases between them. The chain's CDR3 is CASSLGSGTPRNEQYF. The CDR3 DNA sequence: TGTGCCAGCAGCTTAGGGAGTGGGACGCCGAGGAACGAGCAGTACTTC.

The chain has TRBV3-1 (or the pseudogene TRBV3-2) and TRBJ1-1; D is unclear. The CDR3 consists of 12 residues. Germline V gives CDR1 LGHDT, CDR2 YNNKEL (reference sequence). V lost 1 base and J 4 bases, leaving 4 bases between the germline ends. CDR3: CASSQGLTEAFF. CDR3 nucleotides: TGTGCCAGCAGCCAAGGTCTCACTGAAGCTTTCTTT.

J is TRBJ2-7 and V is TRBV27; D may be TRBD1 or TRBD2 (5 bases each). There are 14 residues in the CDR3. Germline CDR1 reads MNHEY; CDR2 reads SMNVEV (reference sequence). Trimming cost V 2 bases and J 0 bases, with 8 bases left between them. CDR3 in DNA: TGTGCCAGCAGTTTAGGGGACCTCTCCTACGAGCAGTACTTC. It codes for CASSLGDLSYEQYF.

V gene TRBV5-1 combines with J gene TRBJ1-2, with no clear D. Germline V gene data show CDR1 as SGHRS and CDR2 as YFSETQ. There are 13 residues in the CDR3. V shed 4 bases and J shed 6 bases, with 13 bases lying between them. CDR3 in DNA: TGCGCCAGCAGCCCAGCAGGCTCCGATGGCTACACCTTC. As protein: CASSPAGSDGYTF. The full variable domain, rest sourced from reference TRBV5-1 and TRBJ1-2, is KAGVTQTPRYLIKTRGQQVTLSCSPISGHRSVSWYQQTPGQGLQFLFEYFSETQRNKGNFPGRFSGRQFSNSRSEMNVSTLELGDSALYLCASSPAGSDGYTFGSGTRLTVV.

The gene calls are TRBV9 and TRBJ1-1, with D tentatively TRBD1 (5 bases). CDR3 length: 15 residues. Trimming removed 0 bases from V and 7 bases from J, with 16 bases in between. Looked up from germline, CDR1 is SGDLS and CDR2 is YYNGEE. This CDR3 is CASSVGGAPAHEAFF. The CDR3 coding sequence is TGTGCCAGCAGCGTAGGCGGGGCCCCCGCTCATGAAGCTTTCTTT. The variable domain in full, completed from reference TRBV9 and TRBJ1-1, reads DSGVTQTPKHLITATGQRVTLRCSPRSGDLSVYWYQQSLDQGLQFLIQYYNGEERAKGNILERFSAQQFPDLHSELNLSSLELGDSALYFCASSVGGAPAHEAFFGQGTRLTVV.

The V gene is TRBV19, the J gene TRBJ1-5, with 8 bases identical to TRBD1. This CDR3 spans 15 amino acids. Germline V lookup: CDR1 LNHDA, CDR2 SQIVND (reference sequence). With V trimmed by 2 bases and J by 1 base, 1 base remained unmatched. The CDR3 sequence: CASSIQGASNQPQHF. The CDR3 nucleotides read TGTGCCAGTAGTATACAGGGGGCCAGCAATCAGCCCCAGCATTTT.

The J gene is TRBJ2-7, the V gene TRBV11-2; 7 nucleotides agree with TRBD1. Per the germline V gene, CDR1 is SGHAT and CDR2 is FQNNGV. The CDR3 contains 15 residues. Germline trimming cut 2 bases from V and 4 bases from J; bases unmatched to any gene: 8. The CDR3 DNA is TGTGCCAGCAGCTTAAACCGGGACAGAGGATACGAGCAGTACTTC. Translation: CASSLNRDRGYEQYF.

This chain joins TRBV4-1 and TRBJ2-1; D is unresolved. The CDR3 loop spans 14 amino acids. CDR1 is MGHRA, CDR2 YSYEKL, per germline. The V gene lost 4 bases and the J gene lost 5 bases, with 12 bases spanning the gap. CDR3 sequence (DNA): TGCGCCAGCAGCCGGAAAGGCTCTAACAATGAGCAGTTCTTC. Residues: CASSRKGSNNEQFF.

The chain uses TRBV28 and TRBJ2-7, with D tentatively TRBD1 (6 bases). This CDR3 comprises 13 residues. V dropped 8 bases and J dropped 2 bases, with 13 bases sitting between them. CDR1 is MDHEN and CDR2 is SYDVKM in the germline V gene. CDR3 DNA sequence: TGTGCCAGCGGGGACATAAGAGCCTACGAGCAGTACTTC. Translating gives CASGDIRAYEQYF.

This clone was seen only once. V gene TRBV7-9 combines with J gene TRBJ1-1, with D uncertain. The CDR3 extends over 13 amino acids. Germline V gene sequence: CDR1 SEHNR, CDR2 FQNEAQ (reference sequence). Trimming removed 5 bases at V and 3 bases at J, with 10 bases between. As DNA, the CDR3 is TGTGCCAGCAGCCCCGACCCTGACACTGAAGCTTTCTTT. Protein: CASSPDPDTEAFF.

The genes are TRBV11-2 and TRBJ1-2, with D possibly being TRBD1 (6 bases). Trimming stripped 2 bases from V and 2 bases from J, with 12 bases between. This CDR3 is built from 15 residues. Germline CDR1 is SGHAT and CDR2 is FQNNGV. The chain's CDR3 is CASSLLAGANYGYTF. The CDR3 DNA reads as TGTGCCAGCAGCTTATTGGCGGGGGCGAACTATGGCTACACCTTC.

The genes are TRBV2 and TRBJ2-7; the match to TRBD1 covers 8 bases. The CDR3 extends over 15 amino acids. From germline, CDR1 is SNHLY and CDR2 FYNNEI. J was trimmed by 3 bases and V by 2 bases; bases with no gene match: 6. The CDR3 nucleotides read TGTGCCAGCAGTGAACAGGGGACAGGATACTACGAGCAGTACTTC. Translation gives CASSEQGTGYYEQYF.

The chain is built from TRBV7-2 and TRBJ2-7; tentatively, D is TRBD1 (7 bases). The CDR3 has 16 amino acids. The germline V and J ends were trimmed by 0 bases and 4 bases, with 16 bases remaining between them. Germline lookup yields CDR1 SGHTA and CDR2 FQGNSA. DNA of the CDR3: TGTGCCAGCAGCTTAGCGGGGCAGGGGGGCATTTACGAGCAGTACTTC. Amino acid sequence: CASSLAGQGGIYEQYF.

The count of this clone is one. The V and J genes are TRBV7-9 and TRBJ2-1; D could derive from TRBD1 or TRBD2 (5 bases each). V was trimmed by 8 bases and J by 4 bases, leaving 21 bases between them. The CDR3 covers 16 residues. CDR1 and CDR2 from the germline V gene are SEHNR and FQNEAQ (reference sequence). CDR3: CASDGSDQWGYNEQFF. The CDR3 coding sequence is TGTGCCAGCGACGGCAGCGACCAATGGGGGTACAATGAGCAGTTCTTC.

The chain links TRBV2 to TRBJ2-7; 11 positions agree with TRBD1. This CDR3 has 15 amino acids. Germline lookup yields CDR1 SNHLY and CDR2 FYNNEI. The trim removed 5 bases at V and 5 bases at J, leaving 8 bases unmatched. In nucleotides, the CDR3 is TGTGCCAGCAGTCCGACCGGGACAGGGGGTAACGAGCAGTACTTC. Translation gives CASSPTGTGGNEQYF.

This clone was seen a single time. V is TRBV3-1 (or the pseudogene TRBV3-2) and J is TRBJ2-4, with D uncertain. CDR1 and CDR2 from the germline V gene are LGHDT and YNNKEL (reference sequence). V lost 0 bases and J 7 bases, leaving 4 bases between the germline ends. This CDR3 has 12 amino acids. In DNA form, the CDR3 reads TGTGCCAGCAGCCAAGAACGGAACATTCAGTACTTC. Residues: CASSQERNIQYF.

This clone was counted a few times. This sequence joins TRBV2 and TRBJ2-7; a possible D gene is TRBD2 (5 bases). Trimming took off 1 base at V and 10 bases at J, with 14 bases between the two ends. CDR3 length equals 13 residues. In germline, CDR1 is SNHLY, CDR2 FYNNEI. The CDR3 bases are TGTGCCAGCAGTGAAGGCCAGGACTGGGGTCAGTACTTC. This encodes CASSEGQDWGQYF.